This T cell receptor (beta chain) was profiled in a study of blood T cell repertoires in COVID-19. Overall study: Spain, Italy and the United States supplied samples that represented acute and convalescent COVID-19.

Source study methods: Reference gene primer amplification in the assay estimated nucleated cell counts. TCRdb's table, derived via immunoSEQ multiplex PCR, lists solely in-frame clones and lacks some. V, J and clone size are those of that table, while D and trimming were read from the DNA. The data hold roughly 170,000 clones, with more than 75% observed a single time. Germline assignment: CDR1 SNHLY and CDR2 FYNNEI. V shed 7 bases and J 6 bases; nucleotides not matched to a gene: 6. The CDR3 is made up of 14 amino acids. The chain carries TRBV2 and TRBJ2-1; 10 bases align to TRBD2. Sequencing was done on a sample of peripheral blood. The sequence was obtained from a woman aged 18-30 years who had recovered from COVID-19. CDR3: CASMGLAGGNEQFF. The DNA of the CDR3 is TGTGCCAGCATGGGGTTAGCGGGGGGCAATGAGCAGTTCTTC. The full variable domain, rest sourced from reference TRBV2 and TRBJ2-1, is EPEVTQTPSHQVTQMGQEVILRCVPISNHLYFYWYRQILGQKVEFLVSFYNNEISEKSEIFDDQFSVERPDGSNFTLKIRSTKLEDSAMYFCASMGLAGGNEQFFGPGTRLTVL.